These 20 T cell receptor beta chains originate from one sample sequenced in a study of blood T cells in healthy people across ages. PCR was performed a second time for about 7 to 11 cycles using a sample-barcoded 5' primer and a J-beta primer mix. TCRdb re-called the 5' RACE reads with MiXCR, one entry per CDR3 protein. The sample lists more than 650,000 distinct CDR3 sequences, roughly 25% seen once, with less than 3.5% in the top ten. These data were also filed under a second study, of T cells of mothers and their children.

Material: blood. These receptors originate from a boy younger than 18 in good health.

The table lists this clonotype with a few counts. CDR3 sequence (DNA): TGTGCCAGCTCCGGGGGGGGAAGAGGCTCACCCCTCCACTTT. Protein product: CASSGGGRGSPLHF. J is TRBJ1-6 and V is TRBV6-5, with D maybe TRBD1 (5 bases). V was pared by 8 bases and J by 10 bases, with 18 bases between. The CDR3 sequence is 14 residues long. The V gene's germline CDR1 is MNHEY and CDR2 SVGAGI.

Only a few counts were recorded for this clonotype. This chain links TRBV7-9 with TRBJ1-1, with no clear D. Trimming took 10 bases from V and 4 from J, leaving 16 bases between them. The length of the CDR3 is 13 residues. Germline CDR1 and CDR2: SEHNR and FQNEAQ (reference sequence). The CDR3 DNA sequence: TGTGCCACGGGCGGTTGGCGAAGCACTGAAGCTTTCTTT. Translation: CATGGWRSTEAFF.

This chain uses TRBV3-1 with TRBJ2-4, with TRBD2 matching over 13 bases. Trimming took 3 bases from V and 6 from J; bases not matched to a gene: 11. The CDR3 length is 18 residues. Germline lookup yields CDR1 LGHDT and CDR2 YNNKEL (reference sequence). This CDR3 is CASSHPHTSGGGGNIQYF. The CDR3 nucleotides read TGTGCCAGCAGCCATCCACACACTAGCGGGGGGGGAGGAAACATTCAGTACTTC.

This clonotype turned up a few times. As DNA, the CDR3 is TGTGCCAGCAGCTTGGGTCCTCAGGCGGGTTCACCCCTCCACTTT. It yields the protein CASSLGPQAGSPLHF. V and J are TRBV5-4 and TRBJ1-6; D remains ambiguous. CDR1 and CDR2 (germline): SGHNT, YYREEE (reference sequence). The CDR3 is 15 residues long. V lost 0 bases, J lost 9 bases, and 13 bases lay in between.

This clonotype has a handful of counts. The rearrangement uses TRBV5-1 and TRBJ1-2; tentative D call: TRBD1 (6 bases). CDR3 size: 17 residues. Between the trimmed V and J ends, which lost 0 bases and 2 bases, there was a span of 17 bases. CDR1 is SGHRS and CDR2 is YFSETQ in the germline V gene. The CDR3 reads CASSLEAGAIPNYGYTF. The DNA of the CDR3 is TGCGCCAGCAGCTTGGAGGCGGGGGCGATTCCGAACTATGGCTACACCTTC.

A few counts support this clonotype. The chain carries TRBV20-1 and TRBJ2-5; D unclear. The DNA end is a closer match to TRBJ2-7, so the J assignment may be wrong. The CDR3 has 10 residues. The germline V gene encodes CDR1 DFQATT and CDR2 SNEGSKA (reference sequence). The DNA for the CDR3 is TGCAGTGTAGTCAACTACGAGCAGTACTTC. Translating it yields CSVVNYEQYF.

The genes are TRBV10-3 and TRBJ2-5, with TRBD1 identical over 7 bases. V shed 8 bases and J 4 bases; nucleotides not matched to a gene: 13. Germline CDR1 reads ENHRY; CDR2 reads SYGVKD. There are 15 residues in the CDR3. The CDR3 bases are TGTGCCATCCCCGGACAGGAAAAAGGACCAGAGACCCAGTACTTC. This encodes CAIPGQEKGPETQYF.

This clonotype was seen many times. V gene TRBV27 combines with J gene TRBJ2-1, with D tentatively TRBD1 or TRBD2 (5 bases each). Germline loops: CDR1 MNHEY, CDR2 SMNVEV (reference sequence). Trimming stripped 5 bases from V and 0 bases from J, with 11 bases between. The CDR3 is 15 residues long. This CDR3 is CASSRDGSSYNEQFF. The CDR3 DNA is TGTGCCAGCAGTAGGGACGGTAGCTCCTACAATGAGCAGTTCTTC.

There are a few counts of this clonotype. The rearrangement links TRBV3-1 to TRBJ2-5; maybe TRBD2 (5 bases). Trimming left V 4 bases short and J 2 bases short, with 14 bases between. The CDR3 spans 15 residues. Germline V lookup: CDR1 LGHDT, CDR2 YNNKEL (reference sequence). The CDR3 DNA reads TGTGCCAGCAGCCCGAAGCGGCGGCAGCAAGAGACCCAGTACTTC. This gives the protein CASSPKRRQQETQYF.

The chain links TRBV30 to TRBJ1-4; D gene unclear. The germline gives CDR1 GTSNPN, CDR2 SVGIG (reference sequence). There are 14 residues in the CDR3. V was shortened by 3 bases and J by 8 bases, with 16 bases between the two germline ends. The CDR3 is CAWSATSLGEKLFF. The CDR3 DNA is TGTGCCTGGAGCGCTACGTCCCTGGGGGAAAAACTGTTTTTT.

V is TRBV21-1 and J is TRBJ1-3. TRBV21-1 represents a pseudogene. This CDR3 is built from 10 residues. The DNA of the CDR3 is TGTTACACGCAACTCAACACCATATATTTT. As protein: CYTQLNTIYF.

This clonotype was detected only a few times. The junction departs from the called germline gene at one end, perhaps through a read error. The chain has TRBV7-9 and TRBJ1-3; 10 bases align to TRBD1. The CDR3 spans 15 residues. Germline V CDR1 and CDR2: SEHNR, FQNEAQ (reference sequence). The CDR3 DNA sequence: TGTGCCAGCAGCCTCGGGACAGGGGCTGGAAGCACCATATATTTT. This codes for CASSLGTGAGSTIYF. Filled out from reference TRBV7-9 and TRBJ1-3, the complete variable domain reads DTGVSQNPRHKITKRGQNVTFRCDPISEHNRLYWYRQTLGQGPEFLTYFQNEAQLEKSRLLSDRFSAERPKGSFSTLEIQRTEQGDSAMYLCASSLGTGAGSTIYFGEGSWLTVV.

In this sample, this clonotype turned up many times. The V gene is TRBV2, the J gene TRBJ2-5; possibly TRBD2 for D (5 bases). The germline V gene has CDR1 SNHLY and CDR2 FYNNEI. The CDR3 spans 14 residues. Trimming stripped 7 bases from V and 1 base from J, with 13 bases between. CDR3 sequence reads: CASIPDGVQETQYF. The CDR3 DNA is TGTGCCAGCATCCCAGACGGGGTCCAAGAGACCCAGTACTTC.

This clonotype occurred a few times. This chain uses TRBV20-1 with TRBJ2-7; 9 bases fit TRBD1. The CDR3 spans 15 residues. Germline lookup yields CDR1 DFQATT and CDR2 SNEGSKA (reference sequence). J was trimmed by 1 base and V by 0 bases; bases with no gene match: 4. This CDR3 reads CSARDDRGRSYEQYF. As DNA, the CDR3 is TGCAGTGCTAGAGATGACAGGGGGAGATCCTACGAGCAGTACTTC.

The rearrangement links TRBV24-1 to TRBJ1-4; D perhaps matches TRBD1 (5 bases). The CDR3 extends over 11 amino acids. The V and J ends lost 7 bases and 8 bases respectively, with 7 bases between them. The germline V gene encodes CDR1 KGHDR and CDR2 SFDVKD. The CDR3: CATSSGEKLFF. CDR3 coding DNA: TGTGCCACCAGCTCAGGGGAAAAACTGTTTTTT.

This chain's CDR3 is CAISDHTTGKNTEAFF. In DNA, the CDR3 is TGTGCCATCAGTGACCACACGACAGGGAAGAACACTGAAGCTTTCTTT. This rearrangement joins TRBV10-3 to TRBJ1-1; TRBD1 agrees at 7 bases. The CDR3 spans 16 residues. Germline values: CDR1 ENHRY, CDR2 SYGVKD. The V and J ends lost 3 bases and 1 base, in that order; junction bases with no gene match: 8.

The chain couples TRBV28 to TRBJ1-1; D is unresolved. The CDR3 sequence is 15 residues long. Germline assignment: CDR1 MDHEN and CDR2 SYDVKM. V was shortened by 1 base and J by 7 bases, with 16 bases between the two germline ends. The CDR3 here is CASSLSRRATFEAFF. The CDR3 nucleotides read TGTGCCAGCAGTTTATCTCGGCGGGCGACATTTGAAGCTTTCTTT.

The CDR3 DNA sequence: TGTGCCAGCAGTTTGGTCGCAGGGGGTATCTATAATTCACCCCTCCACTTT. Its protein product is CASSLVAGGIYNSPLHF. The chain is built from TRBV12-3 or TRBV12-4 and TRBJ1-6; 7 positions match TRBD1. V trimming: 3 bases; J trimming: 3 bases; junction bases outside the gene matches: 8. CDR3 length: 17 amino acids.

The rearrangement uses TRBV15 and TRBJ1-2; 8 bases fit TRBD1. The CDR3 sequence is 20 residues long. Germline assignment: CDR1 LNHNV and CDR2 YYDKDF (reference sequence). V shed 3 bases and J 1 base; nucleotides not matched to a gene: 19. The CDR3 reads CATSSPGGGVTGAINYGYTF. CDR3 sequence (DNA): TGTGCCACCAGCAGTCCCGGCGGCGGGGTGACAGGGGCTATTAACTATGGCTACACCTTC.

This clonotype was found once. This chain uses TRBV2 with TRBJ1-1; maybe TRBD1 (6 bases). V dropped 7 bases and J dropped 1 base, with 10 bases sitting between them. The CDR3 is made up of 13 amino acids. Germline CDR1 and CDR2: SNHLY and FYNNEI. This chain's CDR3 is CASIGGGNTEAFF. The CDR3 DNA reads as TGTGCCAGCATAGGGGGAGGGAACACTGAAGCTTTCTTT.